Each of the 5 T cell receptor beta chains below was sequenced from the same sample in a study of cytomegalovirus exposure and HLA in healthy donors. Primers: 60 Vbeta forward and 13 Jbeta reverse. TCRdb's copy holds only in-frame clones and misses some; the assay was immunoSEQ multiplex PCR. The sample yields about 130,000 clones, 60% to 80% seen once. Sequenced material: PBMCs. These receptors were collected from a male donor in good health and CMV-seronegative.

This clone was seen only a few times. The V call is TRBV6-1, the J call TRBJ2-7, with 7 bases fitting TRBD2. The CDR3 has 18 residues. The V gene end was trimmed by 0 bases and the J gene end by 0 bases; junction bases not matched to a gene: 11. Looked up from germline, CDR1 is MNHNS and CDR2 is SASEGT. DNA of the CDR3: TGTGCCAGCAGTGAAGCGGGGGGTCTAGCGGACCACTCCTACGAGCAGTACTTC. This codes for CASSEAGGLADHSYEQYF.

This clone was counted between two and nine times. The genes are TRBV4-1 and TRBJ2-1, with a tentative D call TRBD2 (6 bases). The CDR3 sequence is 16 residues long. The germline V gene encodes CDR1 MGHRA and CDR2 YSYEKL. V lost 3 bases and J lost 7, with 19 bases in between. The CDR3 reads CASSHGGKGTLNEQFF. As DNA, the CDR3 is TGCGCCAGCAGCCATGGAGGGAAGGGGACTCTTAATGAGCAGTTCTTC.

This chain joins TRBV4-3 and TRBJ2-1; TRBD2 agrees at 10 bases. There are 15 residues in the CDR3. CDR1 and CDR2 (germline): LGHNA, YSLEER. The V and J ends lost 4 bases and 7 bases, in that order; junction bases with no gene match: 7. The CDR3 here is CASSPRTSGKNEQFF. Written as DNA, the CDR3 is TGCGCCAGCAGCCCTCGGACTAGCGGAAAAAATGAGCAGTTCTTC.

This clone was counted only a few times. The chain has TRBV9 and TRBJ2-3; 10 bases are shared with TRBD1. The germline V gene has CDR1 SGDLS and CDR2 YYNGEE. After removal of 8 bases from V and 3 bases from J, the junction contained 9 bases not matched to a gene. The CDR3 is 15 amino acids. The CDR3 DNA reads TGTGCCAGTCGTAGGGGACAGGGGACTACAGATACGCAGTATTTT. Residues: CASRRGQGTTDTQYF.

This CDR3 reads CAISGQGHLGGYTF. The CDR3 bases are TGTGCCATCAGTGGTCAGGGGCATCTCGGTGGCTACACCTTC. The genes are TRBV10-3 and TRBJ1-2; D might be TRBD1 (6 bases). Germline V gene sequence: CDR1 ENHRY, CDR2 SYGVKD. This CDR3 region has 14 residues. V was trimmed by 4 bases and J by 7 bases, leaving 16 bases between them.